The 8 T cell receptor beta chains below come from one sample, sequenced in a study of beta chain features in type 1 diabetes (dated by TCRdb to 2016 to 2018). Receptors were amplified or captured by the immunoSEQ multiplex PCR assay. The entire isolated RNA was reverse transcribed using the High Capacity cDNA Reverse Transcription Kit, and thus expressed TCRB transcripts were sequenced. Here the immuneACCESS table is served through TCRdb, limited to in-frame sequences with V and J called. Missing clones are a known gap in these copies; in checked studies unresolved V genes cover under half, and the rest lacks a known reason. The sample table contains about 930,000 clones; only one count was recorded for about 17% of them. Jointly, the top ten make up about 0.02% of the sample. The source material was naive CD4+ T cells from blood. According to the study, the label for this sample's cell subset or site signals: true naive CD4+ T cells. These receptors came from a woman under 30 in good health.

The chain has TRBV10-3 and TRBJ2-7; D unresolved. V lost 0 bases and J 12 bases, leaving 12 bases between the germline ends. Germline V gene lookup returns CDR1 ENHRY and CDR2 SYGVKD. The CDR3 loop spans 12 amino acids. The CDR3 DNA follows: TGTGCCATCAGTGAGTCGAATGTAGGTTCGTACTTC. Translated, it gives CAISESNVGSYF.

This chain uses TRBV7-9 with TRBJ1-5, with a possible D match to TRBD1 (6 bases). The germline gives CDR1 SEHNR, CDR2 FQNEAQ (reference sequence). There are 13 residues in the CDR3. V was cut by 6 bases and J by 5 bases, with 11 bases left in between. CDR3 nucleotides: TGTGCCAGCAGAAAACAGGGTGATCAGCCCCAGCATTTT. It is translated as CASRKQGDQPQHF.

This CDR3 reads CASGTGVSYEQYF. The CDR3 region has the DNA TGCGCCAGCGGGACAGGGGTGTCCTACGAGCAGTACTTC. The rearrangement joins TRBV4-3 to TRBJ2-5; 10 nucleotides align to TRBD1. The J call may be in error: the DNA end matches TRBJ2-7 better. The CDR3 sequence is 13 residues long. Per germline, CDR1 LGHNA and CDR2 YSLEER.

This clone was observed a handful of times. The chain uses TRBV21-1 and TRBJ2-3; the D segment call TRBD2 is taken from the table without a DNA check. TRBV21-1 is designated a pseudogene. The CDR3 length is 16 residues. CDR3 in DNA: TGTGCCAGCAGCAAAGCAGGGGACGGGAGCGGGGATACGCAGTATTTT. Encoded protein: CASSKAGDGSGDTQYF.

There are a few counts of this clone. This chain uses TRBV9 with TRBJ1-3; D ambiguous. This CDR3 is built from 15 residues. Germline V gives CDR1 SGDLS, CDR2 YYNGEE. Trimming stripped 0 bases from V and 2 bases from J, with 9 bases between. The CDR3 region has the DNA TGTGCCAGCAGCGTAGGGCGGGTGACTGGAAACACCATATATTTT. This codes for CASSVGRVTGNTIYF.

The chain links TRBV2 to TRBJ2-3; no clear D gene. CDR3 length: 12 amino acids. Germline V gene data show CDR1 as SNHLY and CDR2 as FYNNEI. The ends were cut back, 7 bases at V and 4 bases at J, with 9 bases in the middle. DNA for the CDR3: TGTGCCAGCAAGTATGCGGCAGATACGCAGTATTTT. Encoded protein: CASKYAADTQYF.

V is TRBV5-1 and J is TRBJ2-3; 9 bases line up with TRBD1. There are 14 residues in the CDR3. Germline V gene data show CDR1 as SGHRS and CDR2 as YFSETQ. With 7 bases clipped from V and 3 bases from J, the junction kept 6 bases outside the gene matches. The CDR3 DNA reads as TGCGCCAGCGGTCGGGACAGGGCTACAGATACGCAGTATTTT. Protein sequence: CASGRDRATDTQYF.

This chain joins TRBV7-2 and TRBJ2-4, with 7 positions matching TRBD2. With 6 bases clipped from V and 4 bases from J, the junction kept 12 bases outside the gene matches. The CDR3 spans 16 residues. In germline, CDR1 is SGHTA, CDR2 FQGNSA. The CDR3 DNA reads TGTGCCAGCAGTCCCGCCGGGACTATGGCAAAAAACATTCAGTACTTC. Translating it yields CASSPAGTMAKNIQYF.